A selection of T cell receptor beta chains follows, all from one sample in a study of cytomegalovirus exposure and HLA in healthy donors. TCRdb's table, derived via immunoSEQ multiplex PCR, lists solely in-frame clones and lacks some. The sample carries over 100,000 clones, roughly 90% recorded once. Sequencing was done on a sample of PBMCs. The receptor set was obtained from a woman aged 18-29 years in good health and CMV-seropositive. Both conserved end residues are part of each CDR3. D genes are given only for firm matches. A clone size is listed for some rows: how often the clone was seen (once, few, many), or a class if it is expanded.

length	size	D	V	J	CDR3	DNA
15	-	TRBD2	TRBV5-4	TRBJ2-3	CASTRGGGAADTQYF	TGTGCCAGCACCCGCGGGGGGGGAGCCGCAGATACGCAGTATTTT
14	-	TRBD2	TRBV10-3	TRBJ2-3	CAIRPSGNVDTQYF	TGTGCCATCAGACCTAGCGGGAATGTAGATACGCAGTATTTT
15	few	-	TRBV2	TRBJ1-3	CASTMMSIAGNTIYF	TGTGCCAGCACCATGATGTCGATAGCTGGAAACACCATATATTTT
14	-	-	TRBV18	TRBJ1-5	CASSPYGGNQPQHF	TGTGCCAGCTCACCCTACGGAGGCAATCAGCCCCAGCATTTT
15	-	TRBD1	TRBV30	TRBJ1-2	CAWSGSGTGDRGYTF	TGTGCCTGGAGTGGTTCCGGGACAGGGGATCGCGGCTACACCTTC
16	once	TRBD1	TRBV27	TRBJ1-3	CASSLTGASSGNTIYF	TGTGCCAGCAGTCTGACAGGGGCAAGCTCTGGAAACACCATATATTTT
19	-	-	TRBV21-1	TRBJ1-5	CASSKVWAGATYSNQPQHF	TGTGCCAGCAGCAAAGTTTGGGCGGGGGCGACCTATAGCAATCAGCCCCAGCATTTT
14	-	TRBD1	TRBV2	TRBJ2-3	CASYRGKFTDTQYF	TGTGCCAGCTACAGGGGGAAATTTACAGATACGCAGTATTTT
14	-	-	TRBV7-2	TRBJ1-2	CASSLDQSFYGYTF	TGTGCCAGCAGCTTAGACCAGTCATTCTATGGCTACACCTTC
15	once	-	TRBV7-3	TRBJ2-1	CASSFQPGQYNEQFF	TGTGCCAGCAGCTTTCAACCCGGACAGTACAATGAGCAGTTCTTC
13	-	-	TRBV29-1	TRBJ1-2	CSVDQTGFYGYTF	TGCAGCGTTGACCAAACAGGGTTCTATGGCTACACCTTC
13	-	-	TRBV11-2	TRBJ2-5	CASSGGLQETQYF	TGTGCCAGCAGCGGGGGACTCCAAGAGACCCAGTACTTC
15	-	TRBD1	TRBV5-5	TRBJ1-3	CASSRTQGSGNTIYF	TGTGCCAGCAGCAGAACACAGGGGAGTGGAAACACCATATATTTT
14	-	TRBD1	TRBV5-1	TRBJ1-3	CASSLASGQDGPYF	TGCGCCAGCAGCTTGGCCTCTGGACAGGACGGCCCATATTTT
15	-	TRBD2	TRBV5-1	TRBJ2-3	CASRRAAGGVNTQYF	TGCGCCAGCCGCAGGGCCGCGGGAGGAGTGAATACGCAGTATTTT
14	once	-	TRBV30	TRBJ2-7	CAWSELEPIYEQYF	TGTGCCTGGAGTGAACTAGAACCGATCTACGAGCAGTACTTC
13	-	-	TRBV2	TRBJ1-4	CASSGGLNEKLFF	TGTGCCAGCTCGGGAGGGCTTAATGAAAAACTGTTTTTT
13	few	-	TRBV18	TRBJ1-1	CASSPGENTEAFF	TGTGCCAGCTCCCCGGGGGAGAACACTGAAGCTTTCTTT
14	-	-	TRBV6-5	TRBJ1-4	CASSYREGSEKLFF	TGTGCCAGCAGTTACCGGGAGGGTAGTGAAAAACTGTTTTTT
17	-	-	TRBV7-3	TRBJ2-3	CASSLTHLATSTDTQYF	TGTGCCAGCAGCTTAACCCACCTAGCGACTAGCACAGATACGCAGTATTTT
15	-	TRBD1	TRBV18	TRBJ2-1	CASSPWGQGVDEQFF	TGTGCCAGCTCACCTTGGGGACAGGGGGTCGATGAGCAGTTCTTC
15	-	-	TRBV5-4	TRBJ2-3	CASSLALGAQDTQYF	TGTGCCAGCAGCTTGGCTCTGGGGGCCCAAGATACGCAGTATTTT
12	-	TRBD1	TRBV11-2	TRBJ1-1	CASSQTDRAAFF	TGTGCCAGCAGCCAGACGGACAGGGCGGCTTTCTTT
17	-	TRBD1	TRBV7-9	TRBJ2-2	CASSLRTGGSPTGELFF	TGTGCCAGCAGCTTAAGGACAGGGGGCAGTCCAACCGGGGAGCTGTTTTTT
16	-	TRBD1	TRBV6-6	TRBJ2-5	CASSPPDRGDSKSQYF	TGTGCCAGCAGCCCTCCCGACAGGGGCGATTCCAAGTCCCAGTACTTC
17	-	TRBD2	TRBV2	TRBJ2-5	CASSRDNSGVNQETQYF	TGTGCCAGCAGTCGCGATAATAGCGGGGTTAACCAAGAGACCCAGTACTTC
19	-	-	TRBV18	TRBJ2-6	CASSPLVDNSDSGANVLTF	TGTGCCAGCTCACCACTCGTCGACAACAGTGACTCTGGGGCCAACGTCCTGACTTTC
16	-	TRBD2	TRBV7-9	TRBJ2-5	CASSVGWRAGEETQYF	TGTGCCAGCAGCGTGGGGTGGCGGGCGGGAGAAGAGACCCAGTACTTC
15	-	-	TRBV18	TRBJ1-2	CASSPSTGSKYGYTF	TGTGCCAGCTCACCATCGACAGGCTCTAAGTATGGCTACACCTTC
17	-	-	TRBV7-2	TRBJ1-5	CASSLGFRGYSNQPQHF	TGTGCCAGCAGCTTAGGCTTCAGGGGCTATAGCAATCAGCCCCAGCATTTT
11	-	-	TRBV28	TRBJ2-3	CASSLRGTQYF	TGTGCCAGCAGTTTGCGGGGTACGCAGTATTTT
15	-	-	TRBV4-2	TRBJ2-7	CASSQESALVYEQYF	TGTGCCAGCAGCCAAGAATCAGCGTTGGTCTACGAGCAGTACTTC
13	-	-	TRBV6-1	TRBJ1-2	CASSEGAGYGYTF	TGTGCCAGCAGTGAAGGGGCAGGCTATGGCTACACCTTC
14	-	-	TRBV5-1	TRBJ1-2	CASSSGTPGTGYTF	TGCGCCAGCAGCTCGGGGACTCCGGGCACTGGCTACACCTTC
15	few	-	TRBV4-1	TRBJ1-6	CASSLTAATNSPLHF	TGCGCCAGCAGCCTAACGGCGGCGACGAATTCACCCCTCCACTTT
17	-	-	TRBV10-1	TRBJ2-5	CASSESRKVSDQETQYF	TGCGCCAGCAGTGAGTCGAGAAAAGTTTCCGACCAAGAGACCCAGTACTTC
15	-	TRBD2	TRBV6-4	TRBJ2-3	CASSDSRGATDTQYF	TGTGCCAGCAGTGACTCGCGGGGGGCCACAGATACGCAGTATTTT
16	-	TRBD2	TRBV10-3	TRBJ2-3	CAISELAGGGTDTQYF	TGTGCCATCAGTGAACTAGCGGGGGGGGGCACAGATACGCAGTATTTT
14	-	TRBD1	TRBV29-1	TRBJ1-5	CSVRDRSSNQPQHF	TGCAGCGTCCGGGACAGGTCGAGCAATCAGCCCCAGCATTTT
15	-	TRBD1	TRBV7-8	TRBJ2-7	CASSPGQGPGYEQYF	TGTGCCAGCAGCCCGGGACAGGGTCCCGGCTACGAGCAGTACTTC
15	-	-	TRBV2	TRBJ2-3	CASSNRDSSTDTQYF	TGTGCCAGCAGTAACCGGGATTCTAGCACAGATACGCAGTATTTT
15	-	-	TRBV5-1	TRBJ1-3	CASSWEGLSGNTIYF	TGCGCCAGCAGCTGGGAGGGTCTCTCTGGAAACACCATATATTTT
13	-	-	TRBV5-1	TRBJ2-7	CASSRDSAYEQYF	TGCGCCAGCAGCCGAGACTCGGCCTACGAGCAGTACTTC
15	-	TRBD1	TRBV27	TRBJ2-1	CASRSGTGSHNEQFF	TGTGCCAGCAGATCCGGGACAGGGTCCCACAATGAGCAGTTCTTC
15	once	-	TRBV9	TRBJ1-1	CASSAGTEGDTEAFF	TGTGCCAGCAGCGCAGGGACGGAGGGCGACACTGAAGCTTTCTTT
14	few	-	TRBV11-2	TRBJ1-1	CASSFLRQNTEAFF	TGTGCCAGCAGCTTTCTTCGACAGAACACTGAAGCTTTCTTT